The subject of this entry is one TCR beta chain. As yet, its antigen is unknown. Every single donor gave one heparinised blood draw, and these averaged about 110 mL. Naive, central memory, regulatory and stem cell-like memory cells within the CD4+ compartment were sorted using CD45RO/CCR7/CD25/CD127/CD95/CD27. Without exception, sorted populations had purity beyond 98%. The sample is drawn from a study of beta chain features in type 1 diabetes. Expressed TCRB transcripts were sequenced because the entire RNA isolate underwent reverse transcription. Using immunoSEQ multiplex PCR, the repertoire was profiled, and TCRdb retains in-frame clones only, with some absent. The profile shows roughly 260,000 clones, approximately 10% of them singletons. Trimming took 1 base from V and 7 from J; bases not matched to a gene: 4. Germline assignment: CDR1 SEHNR and CDR2 FQNEAQ (reference sequence). The CDR3 consists of 16 residues.

Study-level points and caveats: Among patients, naive, central memory and Treg TCRB repertoires appeared more similar than among healthy donors. Moderate but significant shortening of TCRB CDR3s was recorded in all four CD4+ subsets from Type 1 diabetes patients.

The TCR sequence derives from a young man with type 1 diabetes. The genes are TRBV7-9 and TRBJ2-1; 13 nucleotides agree with TRBD2. The sample taken for sequencing was naive CD4+ T cells from blood. CDR3 in amino acids: CASSLVGTSGDNEQFF. The DNA for the CDR3 is TGTGCCAGCAGCTTAGTTGGGACTAGCGGGGATAATGAGCAGTTCTTC.